A selection of T cell receptor beta chains follows, all from one sample in a study of blood T cell repertoires in COVID-19. Generated by immunoSEQ multiplex PCR, the TCRdb table keeps only in-frame clones and is missing some. The table shows around 150,000 clones, with about 90% occurring only once. The sequenced material came from peripheral blood. The receptors stem from a young man with COVID-19, enrolled during active disease. The CDR3 runs from the conserved cysteine through the conserved F or W. The D gene is left open where the match is weak. The size entry is marked missing in some rows and otherwise reads once, few, many or a size class.

DNA,CDR3,size,D,J,V
TGTGCCAGCAGCTTATCGCAGGGGGCGATTGAGCAGTTCTTC,CASSLSQGAIEQFF,.,TRBD1,TRBJ2-1,TRBV11-1
TGTGCCAGCAGCTTATCCATGGCAGGGGGTAATGAAAAACTGTTTTTT,CASSLSMAGGNEKLFF,.,TRBD1,TRBJ1-4,TRBV7-2
TGTGCCAGCAGCGTAGAGGGGGTCTATGGCTACACCTTC,CASSVEGVYGYTF,.,.,TRBJ1-2,TRBV9
TGTGCCATCAGTGATCAACCGGGACTAGCGGGGGCCGAAATCACAGATACGCAGTATTTT,CAISDQPGLAGAEITDTQYF,.,TRBD2,TRBJ2-3,TRBV10-3
TGTGCCAGCAGCTTACAGGGTACCACACCCCTCCACTTT,CASSLQGTTPLHF,.,.,TRBJ1-6,TRBV7-2
TGTGCCAGCAGTTTCTTGGGCCGAGAGACCCAGTACTTC,CASSFLGRETQYF,.,.,TRBJ2-5,TRBV6-2/TRBV6-3
TGTGCCAGCAGCTTAGCACAGGGGGTCTACAATGAGCAGTTCTTC,CASSLAQGVYNEQFF,.,TRBD1,TRBJ2-1,TRBV7-9
TGTGCCAGCAGCTTCGGGGGGAGCTATGGCTACACCTTC,CASSFGGSYGYTF,.,.,TRBJ1-2,TRBV6-2/TRBV6-3
TGTGCCAGCAGTGACCCCAGTAGCAATCAGCCCCAGCATTTT,CASSDPSSNQPQHF,.,.,TRBJ1-5,TRBV6-1
TGTGCCAGCAGCTCCGAGACTAGCGGGAAGTACGAGCAGTACTTC,CASSSETSGKYEQYF,.,TRBD2,TRBJ2-7,TRBV11-2
TGTGCCAGCTCCGCCGTAGCGGGCCGCACAGATACGCAGTATTTT,CASSAVAGRTDTQYF,once,TRBD2,TRBJ2-3,TRBV18
TGCGCCAGCAGGCGGGGACTAGCTTACGAGCAGTACTTC,CASRRGLAYEQYF,.,TRBD2,TRBJ2-7,TRBV5-1
TGTGCCATCAGTGATTATTCCGGGACTACCAAATCGGCCGGGGAGCTGTTTTTT,CAISDYSGTTKSAGELFF,once,TRBD2,TRBJ2-2,TRBV10-3
TGTGCCAGCAGCCAGGAGGGTTTTTACACTGAAGCTTTCTTT,CASSQEGFYTEAFF,.,.,TRBJ1-1,TRBV3-1/TRBV3-2
TGTGCCAGCAGCTTAGCAGGGGGGTTCGGTGAAGCTTTCTTT,CASSLAGGFGEAFF,.,TRBD1,TRBJ1-1,TRBV11-2
TGTGCCAGCAGGACCCGTACCGCAGGGGATTCTGGAAACACCATATATTTT,CASRTRTAGDSGNTIYF,.,.,TRBJ1-3,TRBV5-6
TGTGCCAGCAGCTTATTGGGCAGCCAAGAGACCCAGTACTTC,CASSLLGSQETQYF,.,.,TRBJ2-5,TRBV7-2
TGTGCCAGCAGTTTGAGAACTGAAGCTTTCTTT,CASSLRTEAFF,.,.,TRBJ1-1,TRBV12-3/TRBV12-4
TGTGCCAGCAGTCCTAAGACATCCCTCGGCTCTGGGGCCAACGTCCTGACTTTC,CASSPKTSLGSGANVLTF,.,.,TRBJ2-6,TRBV9
TGCGCCAGCAGCCAAGAGGACAGGGGGGGTACCGGGGAGCTGTTTTTT,CASSQEDRGGTGELFF,.,TRBD1,TRBJ2-2,TRBV4-1